This is a list of T cell receptor beta chains from one sample in a study of beta chain features in type 1 diabetes. Measured with immunoSEQ multiplex PCR; TCRdb has only the in-frame clones, and not every one. This sample has about 410,000 clones; approximately 15% occur once, and the top ten carry 0.035% to 0.045%. Sequenced sample: naive CD4+ T cells from blood. Source of these receptors: a man aged 25-45 years in good health. Both conserved end residues are part of each CDR3. The D gene is left open where the match is weak. Where a row states a size, it is once, few, many or the class of an expanded clone; other rows omit it.

cdr3_aa cdr3_nt v_call d_call clone_size j_call
CAWNPGTGLAYTF TGTGCCTGGAACCCCGGGACAGGACTCGCCTACACCTTC TRBV30 TRBD1 NA TRBJ1-2
CAWKGIGGVKFF TGTGCCTGGAAAGGAATAGGGGGCGTAAAGTTCTTC TRBV30 TRBD1 few TRBJ2-1
CASKTSGADTQYF TGTGCCAGCAAAACATCAGGGGCAGATACGCAGTATTTT TRBV7-3 NA few TRBJ2-3
CASSLTGRSGNTIYF TGTGCCAGCTCACTAACAGGACGGTCTGGAAACACCATATATTTT TRBV18 NA few TRBJ1-3
CASSRGPSQETQYF TGTGCCAGCAGCCGAGGTCCTAGCCAAGAGACCCAGTACTTC TRBV7-3 NA few TRBJ2-5
CASSGASGRDRRNEQFF TGTGCCAGCAGCGGAGCTAGCGGGAGGGATAGGAGGAATGAGCAGTTCTTC TRBV9 TRBD2 few TRBJ2-1
CASSLGDRDTEKLFF TGCGCCAGCAGCTTGGGGGACAGGGATACCGAAAAACTGTTTTTT TRBV5-1 TRBD1 NA TRBJ1-4
CASSKQGGHLTDTQYF TGTGCCAGTAGTAAACAGGGTGGGCATCTCACAGATACGCAGTATTTT TRBV19 NA NA TRBJ2-3
CASSVSTGYYGYTF TGTGCCAGCAGCGTTTCGACAGGGTACTATGGCTACACCTTC TRBV9 TRBD1 few TRBJ1-2
CASSPLGRGNSPLHF TGTGCCAGCAGCCCCCTTGGGAGGGGAAATTCACCCCTCCACTTT TRBV7-9 NA few TRBJ1-6
CAWSGQGAFNEQFF TGTGCCTGGAGTGGACAGGGGGCTTTCAATGAGCAGTTCTTC TRBV30 TRBD1 few TRBJ2-1
CASSQSCRVNNYGYTF TGCGCCAGCAGTCAATCGTGCAGGGTTAATAACTATGGCTACACCTTC TRBV23-1 NA NA TRBJ1-2
CASSRSGIGANVLTF TGCGCCAGCAGCCGATCGGGGATCGGGGCCAACGTCCTGACTTTC TRBV4-1 NA few TRBJ2-6
CATIHSSSYNEQFF TGTGCCACCATACACTCCAGCTCCTACAATGAGCAGTTCTTC TRBV6-5 NA NA TRBJ2-1
CASSLDYTNIQYF TGTGCCAGCAGCTTAGACTACACAAACATTCAGTACTTC TRBV7-2 NA few TRBJ2-4
CASSPGQGVTEAFF TGTGCCAGCTCACCGGGACAGGGGGTCACTGAAGCTTTCTTT TRBV18 TRBD1 NA TRBJ1-1
CAWWLAGGSSYNEQFF TGTGCGTGGTGGCTAGCGGGAGGAAGCTCCTACAATGAGCAGTTCTTC TRBV30 TRBD2 few TRBJ2-1
CASSLRRVADTQYF TGTGCCAGCAGCTTACGCAGGGTGGCAGATACGCAGTATTTT TRBV7-9 NA NA TRBJ2-3
CSVAPRRGVNTGELFF TGCAGCGTTGCCCCTCGGCGAGGGGTGAACACCGGGGAGCTGTTTTTT TRBV29-1 NA NA TRBJ2-2
CASGLVMSVAASYNEQFF TGTGCTAGTGGTTTGGTAATGTCCGTAGCGGCATCCTACAATGAGCAGTTCTTC TRBV12-5 NA few TRBJ2-1